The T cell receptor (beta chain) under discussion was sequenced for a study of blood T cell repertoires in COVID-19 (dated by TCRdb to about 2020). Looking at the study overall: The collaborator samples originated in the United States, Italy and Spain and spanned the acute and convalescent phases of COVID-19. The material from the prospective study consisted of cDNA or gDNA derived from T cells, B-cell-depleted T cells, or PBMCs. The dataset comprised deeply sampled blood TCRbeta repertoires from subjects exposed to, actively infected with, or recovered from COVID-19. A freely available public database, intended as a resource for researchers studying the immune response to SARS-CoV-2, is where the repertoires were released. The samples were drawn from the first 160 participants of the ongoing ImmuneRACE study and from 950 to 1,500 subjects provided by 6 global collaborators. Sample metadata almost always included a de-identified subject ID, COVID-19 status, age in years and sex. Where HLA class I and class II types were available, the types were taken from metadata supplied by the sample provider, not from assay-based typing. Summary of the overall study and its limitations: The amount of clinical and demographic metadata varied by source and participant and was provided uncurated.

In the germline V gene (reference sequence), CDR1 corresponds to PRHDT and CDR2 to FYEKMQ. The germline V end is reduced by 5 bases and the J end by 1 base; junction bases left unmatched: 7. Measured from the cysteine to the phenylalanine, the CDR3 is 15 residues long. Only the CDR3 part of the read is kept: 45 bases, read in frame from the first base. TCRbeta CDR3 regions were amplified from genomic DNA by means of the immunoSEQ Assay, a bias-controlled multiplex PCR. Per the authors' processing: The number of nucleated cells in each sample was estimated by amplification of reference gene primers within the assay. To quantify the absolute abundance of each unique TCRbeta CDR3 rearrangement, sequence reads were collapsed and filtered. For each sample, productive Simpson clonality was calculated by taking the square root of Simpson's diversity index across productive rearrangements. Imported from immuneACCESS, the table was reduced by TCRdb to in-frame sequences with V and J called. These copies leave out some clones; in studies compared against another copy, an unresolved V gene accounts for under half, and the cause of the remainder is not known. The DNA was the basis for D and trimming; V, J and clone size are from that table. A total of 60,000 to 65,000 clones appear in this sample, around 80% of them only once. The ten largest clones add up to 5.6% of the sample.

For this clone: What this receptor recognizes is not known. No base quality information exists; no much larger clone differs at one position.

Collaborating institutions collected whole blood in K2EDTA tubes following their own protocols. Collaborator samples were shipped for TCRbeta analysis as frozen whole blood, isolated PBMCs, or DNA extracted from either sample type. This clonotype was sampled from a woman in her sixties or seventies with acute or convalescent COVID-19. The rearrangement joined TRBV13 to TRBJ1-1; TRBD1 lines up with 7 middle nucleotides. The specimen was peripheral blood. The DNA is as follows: TGTGCCAGCAGCCCTCGGACAGGACGGAACACTGAAGCTTTCTTT. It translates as CASSPRTGRNTEAFF.